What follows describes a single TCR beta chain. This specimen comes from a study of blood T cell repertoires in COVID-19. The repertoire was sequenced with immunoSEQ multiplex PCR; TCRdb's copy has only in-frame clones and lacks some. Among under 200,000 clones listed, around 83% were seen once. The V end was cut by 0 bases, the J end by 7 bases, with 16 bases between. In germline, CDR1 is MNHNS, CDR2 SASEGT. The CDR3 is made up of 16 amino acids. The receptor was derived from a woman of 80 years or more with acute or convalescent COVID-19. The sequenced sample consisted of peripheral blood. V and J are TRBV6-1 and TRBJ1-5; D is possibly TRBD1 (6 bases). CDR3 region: CASSEALGGRWQPQHF. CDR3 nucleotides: TGTGCCAGCAGTGAAGCGCTGGGGGGGCGCTGGCAGCCCCAGCATTTT.